These 32 T cell receptor beta chains share one sample of origin, sequenced in a study of shared T cell receptors in the human thymus. The assay was immunoSEQ multiplex PCR, and TCRdb's table has in-frame clones only and misses some. The table lists some 640,000 clones, approximately 87% of them singletons, with more than 0.009% in the top ten. This same sample was also taken into another study, of human thymus T cells.

The sequenced sample consisted of thymocytes. Source of these receptors: a boy under two years old with a congenital heart defect.

The chain links TRBV4-3 to TRBJ2-3, with 16 bases fitting TRBD2. The V and J ends lost 2 bases and 7 bases, in that order; junction bases with no gene match: 6. CDR1 and CDR2 (germline): LGHNA, YSLEER. The CDR3 has 17 residues. The DNA of the CDR3 is TGCGCCAGCAGCCAAAGGGGGACTAGCGGGAGGGCCAATACGCAGTATTTT. It specifies CASSQRGTSGRANTQYF.

This clone was seen only once. The gene calls are TRBV19 and TRBJ1-1; 9 bases agree with TRBD1. Germline-derived CDR1 and CDR2 are LNHDA and SQIVND (reference sequence). J lost 4 bases, V lost 3 bases, and 6 bases had no gene match. This CDR3 has 15 residues. DNA for the CDR3: TGTGCCAGTAGTATTATCGGGGACAGGGCCACTGAAGCTTTCTTT. The encoded protein is CASSIIGDRATEAFF.

The CDR3 bases are TGTGCCAGCAGCCCGCCGGGACTAGCGGGGGGGGCTAGCACAGATACGCAGTATTTT. Residues: CASSPPGLAGGASTDTQYF. The J gene is TRBJ2-3, the V gene TRBV7-8; 16 nucleotides agree with TRBD2. Germline loops: CDR1 SGHVS, CDR2 FQNEAQ. The junction had 8 bases not matched to a gene; V was cut back by 5 bases and J by 0 bases. There are 19 residues in the CDR3. The full variable domain, its missing parts supplied by reference TRBV7-8 and TRBJ2-3, is GAGVSQSPRYKVAKRGQDVALRCDPISGHVSLFWYQQALGQGPEFLTYFQNEAQLDKSGLPSDRFFAERPEGSVSTLKIQRTQQEDSAVYLCASSPPGLAGGASTDTQYFGPGTRLTVL.

V is TRBV19 and J is TRBJ2-7; 11 bases are a match to TRBD1. Germline V CDR1 and CDR2: LNHDA, SQIVND (reference sequence). The CDR3 loop spans 16 amino acids. V lost 1 base, J lost 7 bases, and 9 bases stayed unmatched. The CDR3 protein is CASSIATGTGGREQYF. In nucleotides, the CDR3 is TGTGCCAGTAGTATAGCCACCGGGACAGGGGGTCGGGAGCAGTACTTC.

V usage is TRBV28 and J usage is TRBJ1-2; TRBD1 might be the D (5 bases). V was shortened by 7 bases and J by 3 bases, with 15 bases between the two germline ends. The CDR3 loop spans 14 amino acids. In germline, CDR1 is MDHEN, CDR2 SYDVKM. The CDR3 protein is CASTGRGVHYGYTF. The CDR3 coding sequence is TGTGCCAGCACCGGTCGGGGGGTTCACTATGGCTACACCTTC.

This clone has just a few counts. The chain recombines TRBV4-3 with TRBJ2-3, with D unclear. Deletions cut 0 bases from V and 4 bases from J, with 17 bases between. CDR1 and CDR2 from the germline V gene are LGHNA and YSLEER. The CDR3 spans 17 residues. CDR3 DNA sequence: TGCGCCAGCAGCCAAGAATGTAATAGCCTTGCTGCAGATACGCAGTATTTT. Translation: CASSQECNSLAADTQYF.

The V call is TRBV7-8, the J call TRBJ1-5, with D possibly TRBD1 on 6 matching bases. Per germline, CDR1 SGHVS and CDR2 FQNEAQ. This CDR3 region has 15 residues. V lost 2 bases and J 5 bases, leaving 13 bases between the germline ends. The CDR3 protein is CASSLRGARYQPQHF. Here the CDR3 DNA reads TGTGCCAGCAGCTTACGGGGGGCCAGGTATCAGCCCCAGCATTTT.

V is TRBV6-1 and J is TRBJ1-2; D perhaps matches TRBD1 (5 bases). Trimming pared 3 bases from V and 7 bases from J, leaving 6 bases between. Germline CDR1 is MNHNS and CDR2 is SASEGT. The CDR3 has 11 residues. The CDR3 DNA reads as TGTGCCAGCAGTGACGGGGGTGGCTACACCTTC. Amino acids: CASSDGGGYTF.

The chain is built from TRBV18 and TRBJ2-7; weak D call: TRBD2 (5 bases). CDR3 length: 14 amino acids. CDR1 is KGHSH and CDR2 is LQKENI in the germline V gene. Trimming left V 6 bases short and J 3 bases short, with 15 bases between. In DNA, the CDR3 is TGTGCCAGCTCCCCGGGGTACGGAATCTACGAGCAGTACTTC. It translates to CASSPGYGIYEQYF.

V is TRBV10-3 and J is TRBJ1-5, with TRBD1 identical over 7 bases. CDR1 and CDR2 from the germline V gene are ENHRY and SYGVKD. With 0 bases clipped from V and 6 bases from J, the junction kept 5 bases outside the gene matches. This CDR3 region has 15 residues. CDR3 coding DNA: TGTGCCATCAGTGAGTCGGGACAGAGAAGTCAGCCCCAGCATTTT. This sequence encodes CAISESGQRSQPQHF.

The chain combines TRBV14 with TRBJ2-7; 7 nucleotides match TRBD1. V lost 0 bases to trimming and J lost 0 bases; unmatched junction nucleotides: 14. CDR1 SGHDN and CDR2 FVKESK come from the germline V gene. The CDR3 consists of 19 residues. CDR3 protein: CASSQEPSRQGFPSYEQYF. CDR3 sequence (DNA): TGTGCCAGCAGCCAAGAACCTTCGAGACAGGGTTTCCCCTCCTACGAGCAGTACTTC. The complete variable domain, with remaining parts taken from reference TRBV14 and TRBJ2-7, reads EAGVTQFPSHSVIEKGQTVTLRCDPISGHDNLYWYRRVMGKEIKFLLHFVKESKQDESGMPNNRFLAERTGGTYSTLKVQPAELEDSGVYFCASSQEPSRQGFPSYEQYFGPGTRLTVT.

The chain uses TRBV7-9 and TRBJ2-1, with a tentative D call TRBD2 (6 bases). The germline gives CDR1 SEHNR, CDR2 FQNEAQ (reference sequence). Trimming shortened V by 5 bases and J by 4 bases, and 27 bases separated the two germline ends. This CDR3 contains 19 residues. The CDR3 nucleotides read TGTGCCAGCAGCAGCCGAGGACCCACCCGGGAGATGTCTTACAATGAGCAGTTCTTC. Its translation: CASSSRGPTREMSYNEQFF.

The chain uses TRBV30 and TRBJ1-1; TRBD1 agrees at 10 bases. V shed 3 bases and J 4 bases; nucleotides not matched to a gene: 11. The germline gives CDR1 GTSNPN, CDR2 SVGIG (reference sequence). The CDR3 is 16 residues long. The CDR3 DNA sequence: TGTGCCTGGAGGTTACGGGACAGGGGATGGTCCACTGAAGCTTTCTTT. Protein: CAWRLRDRGWSTEAFF.

CDR3 amino acids: CAWIPPRQGAAFF. In DNA, the CDR3 is TGTGCCTGGATTCCCCCCAGGCAGGGGGCAGCTTTCTTT. The rearrangement joins TRBV30 to TRBJ1-1; 8 bases align to TRBD1. The CDR3 has 13 amino acids. Looked up from germline, CDR1 is GTSNPN and CDR2 is SVGIG (reference sequence). After removal of 4 bases from V and 10 bases from J, the junction contained 11 bases not matched to a gene.

The chain links TRBV30 to TRBJ2-3; no firm D call. With 1 base removed from V and 6 bases from J, the gap between germline ends came to 5 bases. Germline V gene lookup returns CDR1 GTSNPN and CDR2 SVGIG (reference sequence). The CDR3 is 11 amino acids. Here the CDR3 reads CAWSGADTQYF. Here the CDR3 DNA reads TGTGCCTGGAGTGGCGCTGATACGCAGTATTTT.

V usage is TRBV27 and J usage is TRBJ2-1; D uncertain. Trimming removed 2 bases at V and 3 bases at J, with 8 bases between. Per the germline V gene, CDR1 is MNHEY and CDR2 is SMNVEV (reference sequence). The CDR3 sequence is 14 residues long. The CDR3 here is CASSLPQNYNEQFF. In nucleotides, the CDR3 is TGTGCCAGCAGTTTACCCCAGAACTACAATGAGCAGTTCTTC.

V gene TRBV7-6 combines with J gene TRBJ1-1; TRBD1 matches 7 bases. The CDR3 totals 18 residues. CDR1 is SGHVS and CDR2 is FNYEAQ in the germline V gene. The junction had 18 bases not matched to a gene; V was cut back by 4 bases and J by 4 bases. The CDR3 nucleotides read TGTGCCAGCAGCTACACCCCCGGACAGGCACCCGCGGGCACTGAAGCTTTCTTT. It translates to CASSYTPGQAPAGTEAFF.

V is TRBV29-1 and J is TRBJ2-1; 10 bases map to TRBD2. J gave up 10 bases and V 3 bases, and 12 bases lay outside the gene matches. Germline CDR1 SQVTM, CDR2 ANQGSEA. The length of the CDR3 is 15 residues. The CDR3 DNA sequence: TGCAGCGTTGATCGACTAGCGGGTCGTTCCACAGAGCAGTTCTTC. Protein sequence: CSVDRLAGRSTEQFF.

The chain has TRBV28 and TRBJ2-3, with TRBD2 as a possible D gene (7 bases). Per germline, CDR1 MDHEN and CDR2 SYDVKM. CDR3 length equals 17 residues. V was cut by 3 bases and J by 4 bases, with 20 bases left in between. As DNA, the CDR3 is TGTGCCAGCAGTTTTCGGATTGGAGGGGGAGGGTCAGATACGCAGTATTTT. This codes for CASSFRIGGGGSDTQYF. The whole variable domain, filled in from reference TRBV28 and TRBJ2-3, reads DVKVTQSSRYLVKRTGEKVFLECVQDMDHENMFWYRQDPGLGLRLIYFSYDVKMKEKGDIPEGYSVSREKKERFSLILESASTNQTSMYLCASSFRIGGGGSDTQYFGPGTRLTVL.

V gene TRBV2 combines with J gene TRBJ2-1; 8 nucleotides line up with TRBD1. V lost 2 bases, J lost 6 bases, and 15 bases stayed unmatched. This CDR3 is 18 amino acids long. Germline CDR1 is SNHLY and CDR2 is FYNNEI. DNA for the CDR3: TGTGCCAGCAGTGAAACCTCCTCTCCGGGACAGGAGACCAATGAGCAGTTCTTC. The encoded protein is CASSETSSPGQETNEQFF.

This clone came up a few times. The J gene is TRBJ1-1, the V gene TRBV15, with a tentative D call TRBD1 (5 bases). Germline V gene lookup returns CDR1 LNHNV and CDR2 YYDKDF (reference sequence). This CDR3 has 11 residues. V lost 0 bases and J lost 10, with 6 bases in between. The CDR3 sequence: CATSRDDRAFF. In nucleotides, the CDR3 is TGTGCCACCAGCAGAGATGACAGAGCTTTCTTT.

This sequence joins TRBV19 and TRBJ1-4; D unclear. V gave up 3 bases and J gave up 4 bases, with 9 bases separating them. From germline, CDR1 is LNHDA and CDR2 SQIVND (reference sequence). This CDR3 spans 14 amino acids. In nucleotides, the CDR3 is TGTGCCAGTAGTATCAGGTCCTATAATGAAAAACTGTTTTTT. Protein: CASSIRSYNEKLFF. Using reference TRBV19 and TRBJ1-4 for the parts outside the CDR3, the full variable domain is DGGITQSPKYLFRKEGQNVTLSCEQNLNHDAMYWYRQDPGQGLRLIYYSQIVNDFQKGDIAEGYSVSREKKESFPLTVTSAQKNPTAFYLCASSIRSYNEKLFFGSGTQLSVL.

As DNA, the CDR3 is TGTGCCTGGAGTTTCGGGTCGATGCGGCCCCAGCATTTT. This translates into CAWSFGSMRPQHF. The rearrangement uses TRBV30 and TRBJ1-5; no definite D call. The germline V gene has CDR1 GTSNPN and CDR2 SVGIG (reference sequence). The V end lost 2 bases, the J end lost 9 bases, and 14 bases lay between the germline ends. This CDR3 has 13 amino acids.

The gene calls are TRBV7-9 and TRBJ2-3; 9 bases agree with TRBD2. Germline loops: CDR1 SEHNR, CDR2 FQNEAQ (reference sequence). This CDR3 contains 17 residues. J was trimmed by 1 base and V by 7 bases; bases with no gene match: 12. CDR3 sequence reads: CASTNTRGGAGTDTQYF. The DNA for the CDR3 is TGTGCCAGCACCAACACCCGCGGGGGGGCTGGCACAGATACGCAGTATTTT.

The rearrangement links TRBV28 to TRBJ2-7, with TRBD1 identical over 8 bases. Trimming removed 6 bases from V and 4 bases from J; junction bases left unmatched: 5. The V gene's germline CDR1 is MDHEN and CDR2 SYDVKM. The CDR3 length is 13 residues. DNA for the CDR3: TGTGCCAGCAGAACTAGACAGGGGTACGAGCAGTACTTC. Protein: CASRTRQGYEQYF.

The CDR3 region has the DNA TGTGCCTGGAGAGCGGCCGGGACAGGGGTAGGTGGTCAGTTCTTC. Its protein is CAWRAAGTGVGGQFF. This sequence joins TRBV30 and TRBJ2-1; 10 bases are shared with TRBD1. The V gene end was trimmed by 3 bases and the J gene end by 13 bases; junction bases not matched to a gene: 15. Germline CDR1 and CDR2: GTSNPN and SVGIG (reference sequence). CDR3 length: 15 residues.

The chain links TRBV21-1 to TRBJ2-7; the table calls TRBD1, which could not be checked here. TRBV21-1 is a known pseudogene. The CDR3 consists of 17 residues. DNA for the CDR3: TGTGCCAGCAGCAAAGACCGACAGGGTCAATATTATGGCGAGCAGTACTTC. As protein: CASSKDRQGQYYGEQYF.

This chain links TRBV4-3 with TRBJ2-7; 9 positions match TRBD2. V was clipped by 0 bases and J by 0 bases; unmatched bases: 3. Per the germline V gene, CDR1 is LGHNA and CDR2 is YSLEER. CDR3 length: 16 residues. The CDR3 DNA is TGCGCCAGCAGCCAAGATCTAGCGGGGAGCTCCTACGAGCAGTACTTC. Encoded protein: CASSQDLAGSSYEQYF.

CDR3 region: CASSQDWGMDLYGYTF. The DNA of the CDR3 is TGCGCCAGCAGCCAAGATTGGGGCATGGACCTCTATGGCTACACCTTC. The chain recombines TRBV4-1 with TRBJ1-2; a weak D match, TRBD1 (5 bases). CDR1 is MGHRA, CDR2 YSYEKL, per germline. The CDR3 length is 16 residues. Trimming stripped 0 bases from V and 4 bases from J, with 15 bases between.

This clone was counted only a few times. This chain links TRBV2 with TRBJ1-5; weak D call: TRBD1 (6 bases). The CDR3 runs 18 residues. CDR1 is SNHLY and CDR2 is FYNNEI in the germline V gene. The ends were cut back, 6 bases at V and 7 bases at J, with 28 bases in the middle. CDR3 nucleotides: TGTGCCAGCAGCCTCCAGTTTCCCCAGGGTGTCAGGGGACAGCCCCAGCATTTT. Translating it yields CASSLQFPQGVRGQPQHF. Together with reference TRBV2 and TRBJ1-5, the CDR3 gives the full variable domain: EPEVTQTPSHQVTQMGQEVILRCVPISNHLYFYWYRQILGQKVEFLVSFYNNEISEKSEIFDDQFSVERPDGSNFTLKIRSTKLEDSAMYFCASSLQFPQGVRGQPQHFGDGTRLSIL.

V usage is TRBV19 and J usage is TRBJ1-2; 7 bases align to TRBD1. The CDR3 runs 13 residues. The V and J ends lost 7 bases and 6 bases, in that order; junction bases with no gene match: 8. CDR1 is LNHDA, CDR2 SQIVND, per germline (reference sequence). As DNA, the CDR3 is TGTGCCAGTACTACCGTAACAGGGGATGGCTACACCTTC. Its protein is CASTTVTGDGYTF.

This clone was counted between two and nine times. The chain employs TRBV5-1 and TRBJ1-1, with 9 bases identical to TRBD1. J gave up 5 bases and V 0 bases, and 5 bases lay outside the gene matches. The CDR3 runs 15 residues. Germline V CDR1 and CDR2: SGHRS, YFSETQ. The CDR3 sequence: CASSLADRGSTEAFF. The CDR3, as DNA: TGCGCCAGCAGCTTGGCGGACAGGGGCAGTACTGAAGCTTTCTTT.